This TCR beta chain was sequenced during a study of CD8 T cells in Susac syndrome. It was with random hexamers that roughly 0.45 to 1 ug RNA was reverse transcribed. immunoSEQ multiplex PCR amplified TCR beta CDR3 across 54 Vbeta, 13 Jbeta. TCRdb recomputed calls from the immunoSEQ multiplex PCR reads with MiXCR, one row per CDR3 protein. The table has fewer than 250,000 distinct CDR3 sequences, 80% to 95% seen once. In the case of this clonotype: Its antigen is still unknown.

Study-wide points: The relatively small number of individuals in the TCR sequencing and HLA analysis was acknowledged by the study.

Healthy donors constituted the control group, matched for age and sex. V lost 0 bases, J lost 12 bases, and 12 bases lay in between. The germline V gene encodes CDR1 MGHRA and CDR2 YSYEKL. The CDR3 spans 13 residues. Specimen: CD4+ T cells from PBMCs. This sequence was found in a human donor in good health. The genes are TRBV4-1 and TRBJ2-1, with D unresolved. CDR3 in amino acids: CASSQDTISRQFF. The DNA for the CDR3 is TGCGCCAGCAGCCAAGATACAATCTCTAGGCAGTTCTTC.